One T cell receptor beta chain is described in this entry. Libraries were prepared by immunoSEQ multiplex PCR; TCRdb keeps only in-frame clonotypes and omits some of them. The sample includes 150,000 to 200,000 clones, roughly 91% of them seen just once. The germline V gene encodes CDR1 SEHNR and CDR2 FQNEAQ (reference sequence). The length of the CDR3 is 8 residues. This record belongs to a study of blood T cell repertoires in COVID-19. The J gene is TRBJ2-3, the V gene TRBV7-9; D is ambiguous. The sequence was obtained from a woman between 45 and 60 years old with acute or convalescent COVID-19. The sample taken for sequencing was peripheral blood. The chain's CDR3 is CGADTQYF. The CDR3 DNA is TGTGGAGCAGATACGCAGTATTTT.